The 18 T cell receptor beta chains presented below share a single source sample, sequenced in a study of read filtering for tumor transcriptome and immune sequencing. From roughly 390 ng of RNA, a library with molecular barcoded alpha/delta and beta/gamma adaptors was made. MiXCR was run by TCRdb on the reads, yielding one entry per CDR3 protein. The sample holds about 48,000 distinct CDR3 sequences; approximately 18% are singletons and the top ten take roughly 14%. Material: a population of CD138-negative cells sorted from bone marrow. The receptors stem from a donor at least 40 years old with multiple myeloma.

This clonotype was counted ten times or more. CDR3 sequence (DNA): TGCAGTGCTTTAGCGGGAGGGTCCTACAATGAGCAGTTCTTC. Translating it yields CSALAGGSYNEQFF. The rearrangement links TRBV20-1 to TRBJ2-1; TRBD2 aligns across 11 bases. J gave up 1 base and V 5 bases, and 1 base lay outside the gene matches. The CDR3 spans 14 residues. CDR1 is DFQATT and CDR2 is SNEGSKA in the germline V gene (reference sequence).

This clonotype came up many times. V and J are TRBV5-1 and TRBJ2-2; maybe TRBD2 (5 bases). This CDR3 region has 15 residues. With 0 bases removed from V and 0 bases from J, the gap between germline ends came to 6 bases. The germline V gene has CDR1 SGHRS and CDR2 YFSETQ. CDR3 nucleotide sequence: TGCGCCAGCAGCTTGGTAGCGCCGAACACCGGGGAGCTGTTTTTT. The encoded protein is CASSLVAPNTGELFF.

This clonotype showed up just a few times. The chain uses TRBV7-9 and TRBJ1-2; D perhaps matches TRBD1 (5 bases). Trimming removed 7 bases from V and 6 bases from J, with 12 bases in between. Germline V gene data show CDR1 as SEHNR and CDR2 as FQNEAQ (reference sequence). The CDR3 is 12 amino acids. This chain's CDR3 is CASKPRGDGYTF. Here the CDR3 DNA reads TGTGCCAGCAAACCCCGGGGGGATGGCTACACCTTC.

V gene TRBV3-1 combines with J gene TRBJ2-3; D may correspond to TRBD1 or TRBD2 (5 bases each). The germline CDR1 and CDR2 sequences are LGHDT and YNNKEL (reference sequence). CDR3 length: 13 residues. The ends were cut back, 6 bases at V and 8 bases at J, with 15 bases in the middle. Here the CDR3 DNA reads TGTGCCAGCAGTTCAGGGACCTCAGTTACGCAGTATTTT. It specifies CASSSGTSVTQYF.

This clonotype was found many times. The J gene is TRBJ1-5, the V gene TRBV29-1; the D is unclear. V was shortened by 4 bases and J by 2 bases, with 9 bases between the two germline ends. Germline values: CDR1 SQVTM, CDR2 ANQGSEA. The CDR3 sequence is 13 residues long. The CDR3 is CSVAGTRNQPQHF. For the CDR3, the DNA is TGCAGCGTTGCTGGCACACGCAATCAGCCCCAGCATTTT.

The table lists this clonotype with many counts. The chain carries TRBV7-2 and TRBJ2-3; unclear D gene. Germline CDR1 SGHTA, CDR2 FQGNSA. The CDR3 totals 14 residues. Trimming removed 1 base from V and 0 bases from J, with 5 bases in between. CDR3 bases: TGTGCCAGCAGCTTAGTCGGCAGCACAGATACGCAGTATTTT. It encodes CASSLVGSTDTQYF.

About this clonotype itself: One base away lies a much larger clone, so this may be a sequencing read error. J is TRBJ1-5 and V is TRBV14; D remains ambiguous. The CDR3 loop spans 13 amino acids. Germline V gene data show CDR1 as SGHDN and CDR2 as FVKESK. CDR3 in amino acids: CASSQQRNQPRHF. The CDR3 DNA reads TGTGCCAGCAGCCAACAGAGAAATCAGCCCCGGCATTTT.

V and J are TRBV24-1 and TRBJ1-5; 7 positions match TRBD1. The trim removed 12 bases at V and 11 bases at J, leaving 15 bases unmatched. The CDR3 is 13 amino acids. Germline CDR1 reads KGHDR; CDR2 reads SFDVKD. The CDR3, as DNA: TGTGCCCCGAAACAGGGGACCGATAGGGCCCAGCATTTT. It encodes CAPKQGTDRAQHF.

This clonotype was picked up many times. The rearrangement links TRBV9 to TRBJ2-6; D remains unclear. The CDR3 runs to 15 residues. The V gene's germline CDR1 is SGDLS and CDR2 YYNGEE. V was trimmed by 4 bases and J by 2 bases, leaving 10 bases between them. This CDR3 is CASSPRLAGANVLTF. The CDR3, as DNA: TGTGCCAGCAGCCCCCGCCTGGCTGGGGCCAACGTCCTGACTTTC.

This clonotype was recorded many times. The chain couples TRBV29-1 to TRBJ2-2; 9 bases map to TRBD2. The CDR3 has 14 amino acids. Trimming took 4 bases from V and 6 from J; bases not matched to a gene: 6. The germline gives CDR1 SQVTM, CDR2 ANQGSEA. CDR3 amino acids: CSVGIAGVSGELFF. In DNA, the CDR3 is TGCAGCGTTGGAATAGCGGGAGTTTCCGGGGAGCTGTTTTTT.

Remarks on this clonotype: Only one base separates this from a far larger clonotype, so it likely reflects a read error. The CDR3 here is CASSFPGGRGYDEQFF. The DNA for the CDR3 is TGTGCCAGCAGTTTCCCGGGAGGGCGGGGCTACGATGAGCAGTTCTTC. J is TRBJ2-1 and V is TRBV12-3 or TRBV12-4, with TRBD2 matching over 8 bases. This CDR3 spans 16 amino acids.

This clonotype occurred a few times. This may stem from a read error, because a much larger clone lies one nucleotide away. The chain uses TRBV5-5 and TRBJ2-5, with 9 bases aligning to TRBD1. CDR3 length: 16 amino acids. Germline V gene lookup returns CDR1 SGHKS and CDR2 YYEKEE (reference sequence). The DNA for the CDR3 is TGTGCCGGCAGCTCGGGGCCGGACAGGGGCCAAGAGACCCAGTACTTC. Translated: CAGSSGPDRGQETQYF.

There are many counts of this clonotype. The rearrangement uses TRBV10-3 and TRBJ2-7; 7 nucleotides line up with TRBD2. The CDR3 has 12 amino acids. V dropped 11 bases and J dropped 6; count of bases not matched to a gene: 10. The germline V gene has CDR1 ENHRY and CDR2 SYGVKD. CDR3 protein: CAVGFGEGEQYF. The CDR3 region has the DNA TGTGCCGTTGGCTTCGGGGAGGGCGAGCAGTACTTC.

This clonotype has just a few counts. CDR3: CASSLPPNPDTQYF. The CDR3 region has the DNA TGTGCCAGCAGTTTACCCCCAAATCCAGATACGCAGTATTTT. This sequence joins TRBV12-3 or TRBV12-4 and TRBJ2-3; D is uncertain. The V end was cut by 2 bases, the J end by 4 bases, with 10 bases between. The CDR3 loop spans 14 amino acids.

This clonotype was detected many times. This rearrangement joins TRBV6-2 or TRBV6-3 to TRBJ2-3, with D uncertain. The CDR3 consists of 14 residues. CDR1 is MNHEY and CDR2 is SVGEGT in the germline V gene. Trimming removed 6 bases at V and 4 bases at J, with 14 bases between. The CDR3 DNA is TGTGCCAGCAGCCCCCGAGGAATCGCAGATACGCAGTATTTT. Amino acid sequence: CASSPRGIADTQYF.

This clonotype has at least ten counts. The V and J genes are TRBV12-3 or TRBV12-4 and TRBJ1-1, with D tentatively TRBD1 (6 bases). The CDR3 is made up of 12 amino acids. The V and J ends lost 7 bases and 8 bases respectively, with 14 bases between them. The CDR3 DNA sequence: TGTGCCAGCACATTGGGACAAGGGGAAGCTTTCTTT. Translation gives CASTLGQGEAFF.

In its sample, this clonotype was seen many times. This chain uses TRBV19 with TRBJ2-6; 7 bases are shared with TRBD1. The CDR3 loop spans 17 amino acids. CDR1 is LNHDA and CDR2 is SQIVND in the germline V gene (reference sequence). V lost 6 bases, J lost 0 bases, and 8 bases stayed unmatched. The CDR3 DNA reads TGTGCCAGTAGAGACAGGGTGACACCCTCTGGGGCCAACGTCCTGACTTTC. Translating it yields CASRDRVTPSGANVLTF.

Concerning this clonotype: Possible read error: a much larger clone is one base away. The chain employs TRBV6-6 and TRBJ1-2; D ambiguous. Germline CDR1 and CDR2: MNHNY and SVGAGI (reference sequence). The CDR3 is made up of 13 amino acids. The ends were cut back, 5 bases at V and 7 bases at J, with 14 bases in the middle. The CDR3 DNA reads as TGTGCCAGCAGTCCAGTGGGGAGTTGTGGCTACACCTTC. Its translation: CASSPVGSCGYTF.